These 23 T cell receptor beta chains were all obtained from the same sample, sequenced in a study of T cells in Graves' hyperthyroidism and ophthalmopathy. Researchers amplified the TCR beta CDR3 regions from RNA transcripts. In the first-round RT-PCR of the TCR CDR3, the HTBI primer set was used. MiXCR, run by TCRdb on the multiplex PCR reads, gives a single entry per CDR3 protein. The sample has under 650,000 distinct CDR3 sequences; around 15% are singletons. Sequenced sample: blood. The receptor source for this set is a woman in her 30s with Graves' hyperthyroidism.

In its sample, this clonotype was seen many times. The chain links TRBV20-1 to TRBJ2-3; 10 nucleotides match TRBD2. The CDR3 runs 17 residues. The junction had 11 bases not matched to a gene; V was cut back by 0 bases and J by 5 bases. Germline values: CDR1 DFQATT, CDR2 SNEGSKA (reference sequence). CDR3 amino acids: CSARDISGRAFGDTQYF. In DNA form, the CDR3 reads TGCAGTGCTAGAGATATAAGCGGGAGGGCATTTGGAGATACGCAGTATTTT.

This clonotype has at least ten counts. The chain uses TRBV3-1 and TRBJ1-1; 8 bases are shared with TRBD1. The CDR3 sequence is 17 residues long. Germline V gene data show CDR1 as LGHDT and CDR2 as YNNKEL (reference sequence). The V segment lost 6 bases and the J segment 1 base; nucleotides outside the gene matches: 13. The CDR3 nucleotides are TGTGCCAGCAGAAGGGCAGGGGGCGTAATAAGGAACACTGAAGCTTTCTTT. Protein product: CASRRAGGVIRNTEAFF.

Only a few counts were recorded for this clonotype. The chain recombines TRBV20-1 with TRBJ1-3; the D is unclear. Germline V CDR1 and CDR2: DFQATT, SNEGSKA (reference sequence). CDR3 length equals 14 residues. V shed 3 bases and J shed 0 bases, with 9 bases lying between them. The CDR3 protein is CSASRAGSGNTIYF. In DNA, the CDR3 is TGCAGTGCTAGTAGGGCAGGCTCTGGAAACACCATATATTTT.

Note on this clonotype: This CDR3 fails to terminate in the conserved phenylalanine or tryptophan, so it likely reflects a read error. The CDR3 spells CASSRGDSLIYGYTS. CDR3 sequence (DNA): TGTGCCAGCAGCCGGGGGGACAGCCTAATCTATGGCTACACCTCC. The V call is TRBV27, the J call TRBJ1-2, with 7 positions matching TRBD1. Germline lookup yields CDR1 MNHEY and CDR2 SMNVEV (reference sequence). The junction had 11 bases not matched to a gene; V was cut back by 6 bases and J by 4 bases. The CDR3 loop spans 15 amino acids.

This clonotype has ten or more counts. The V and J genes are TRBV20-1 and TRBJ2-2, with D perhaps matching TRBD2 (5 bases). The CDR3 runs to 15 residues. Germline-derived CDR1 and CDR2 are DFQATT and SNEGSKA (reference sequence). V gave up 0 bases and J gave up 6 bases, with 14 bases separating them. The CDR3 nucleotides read TGCAGTGCTAGAGATGGGCCTAGCTGGGCCGGGGAGCTGTTTTTT. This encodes CSARDGPSWAGELFF.

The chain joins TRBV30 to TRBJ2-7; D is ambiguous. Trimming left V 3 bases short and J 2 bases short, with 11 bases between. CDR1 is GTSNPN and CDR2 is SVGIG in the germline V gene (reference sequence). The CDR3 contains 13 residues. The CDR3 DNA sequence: TGTGCCTGGAGGGTTGGGTTACCCTACGAGCAGTACTTC. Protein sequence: CAWRVGLPYEQYF.

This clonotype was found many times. The DNA for the CDR3 is TGCAGTGCTAGTGAGTGGGGAGATCTAAGCTCCTACGAGCAGTACTTC. Protein sequence: CSASEWGDLSSYEQYF. The chain uses TRBV20-1 and TRBJ2-7; possibly TRBD2 for D (5 bases). This CDR3 region has 16 residues. Trimming took 3 bases from V and 0 from J, leaving 18 bases between them. Looked up from germline, CDR1 is DFQATT and CDR2 is SNEGSKA (reference sequence).

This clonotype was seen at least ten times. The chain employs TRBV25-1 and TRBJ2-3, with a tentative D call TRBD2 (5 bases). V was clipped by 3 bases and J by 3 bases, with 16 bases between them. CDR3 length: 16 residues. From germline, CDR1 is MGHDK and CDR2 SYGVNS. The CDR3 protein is CASSEGIRGLTDTQYF. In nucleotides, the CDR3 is TGTGCCAGCAGTGAGGGAATACGAGGACTGACAGATACGCAGTATTTT.

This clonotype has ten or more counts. The CDR3 loop is CASSYRRQGTEAFF. The CDR3, as DNA: TGTGCCAGCAGTTACCGGAGACAGGGGACTGAAGCTTTCTTT. The chain links TRBV6-6 to TRBJ1-1, with 8 bases lining up with TRBD1. Germline V CDR1 and CDR2: MNHNY, SVGAGI (reference sequence). With V trimmed by 2 bases and J by 5 bases, 4 bases remained unmatched. The CDR3 totals 14 residues.

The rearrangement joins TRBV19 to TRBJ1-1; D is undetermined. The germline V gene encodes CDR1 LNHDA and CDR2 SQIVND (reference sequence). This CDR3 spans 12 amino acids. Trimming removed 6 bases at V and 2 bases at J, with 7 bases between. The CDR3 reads CASRIGNTEAFF. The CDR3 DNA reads TGTGCCAGTAGAATCGGAAACACTGAAGCTTTCTTT. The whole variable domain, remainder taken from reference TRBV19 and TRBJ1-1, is DGGITQSPKYLFRKEGQNVTLSCEQNLNHDAMYWYRQDPGQGLRLIYYSQIVNDFQKGDIAEGYSVSREKKESFPLTVTSAQKNPTAFYLCASRIGNTEAFFGQGTRLTVV.

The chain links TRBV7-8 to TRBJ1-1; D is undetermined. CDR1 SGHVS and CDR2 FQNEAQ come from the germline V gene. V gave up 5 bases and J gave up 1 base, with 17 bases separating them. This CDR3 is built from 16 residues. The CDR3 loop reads CASSRLGTLGNTEAFF. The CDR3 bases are TGTGCCAGCAGCCGGTTGGGAACCCTAGGGAACACTGAAGCTTTCTTT. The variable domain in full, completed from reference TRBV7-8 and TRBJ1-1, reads GAGVSQSPRYKVAKRGQDVALRCDPISGHVSLFWYQQALGQGPEFLTYFQNEAQLDKSGLPSDRFFAERPEGSVSTLKIQRTQQEDSAVYLCASSRLGTLGNTEAFFGQGTRLTVV.

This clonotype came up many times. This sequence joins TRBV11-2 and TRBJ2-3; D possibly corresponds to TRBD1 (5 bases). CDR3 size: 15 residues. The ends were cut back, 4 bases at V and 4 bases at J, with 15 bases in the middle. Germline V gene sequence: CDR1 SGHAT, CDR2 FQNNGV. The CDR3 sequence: CASSSVWKGSDTQYF. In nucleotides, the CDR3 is TGTGCCAGCAGCTCCGTGTGGAAGGGGTCAGATACGCAGTATTTT.

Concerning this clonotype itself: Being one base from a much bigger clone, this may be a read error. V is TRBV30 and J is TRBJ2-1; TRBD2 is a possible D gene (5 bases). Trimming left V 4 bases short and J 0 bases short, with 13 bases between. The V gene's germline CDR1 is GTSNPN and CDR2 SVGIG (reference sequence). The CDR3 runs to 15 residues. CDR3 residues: CAWNVSSGSYNEQFF. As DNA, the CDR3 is TGTGCCTGGAATGTATCAAGCGGCTCCTACAATGAGCAGTTCTTC.

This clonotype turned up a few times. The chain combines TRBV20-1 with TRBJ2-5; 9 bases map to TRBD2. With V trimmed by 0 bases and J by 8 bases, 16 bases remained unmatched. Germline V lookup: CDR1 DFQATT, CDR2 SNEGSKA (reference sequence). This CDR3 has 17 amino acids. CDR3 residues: CSARDVRAGGYKRTQYF. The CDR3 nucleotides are TGCAGTGCTAGAGATGTAAGAGCGGGAGGCTACAAGAGAACCCAGTACTTC.

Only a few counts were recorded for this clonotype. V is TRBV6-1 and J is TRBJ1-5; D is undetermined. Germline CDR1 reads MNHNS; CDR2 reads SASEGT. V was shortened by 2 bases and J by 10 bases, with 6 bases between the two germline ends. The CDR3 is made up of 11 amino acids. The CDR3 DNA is TGTGCCAGCAGTGAAATAGGTCCCCAGCATTTT. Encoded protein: CASSEIGPQHF.

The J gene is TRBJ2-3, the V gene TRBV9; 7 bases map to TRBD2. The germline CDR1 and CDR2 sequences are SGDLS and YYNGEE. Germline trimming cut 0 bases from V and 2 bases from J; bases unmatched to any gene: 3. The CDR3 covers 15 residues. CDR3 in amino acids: CASSVGGDYTDTQYF. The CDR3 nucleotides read TGTGCCAGCAGCGTAGGCGGGGACTACACAGATACGCAGTATTTT.

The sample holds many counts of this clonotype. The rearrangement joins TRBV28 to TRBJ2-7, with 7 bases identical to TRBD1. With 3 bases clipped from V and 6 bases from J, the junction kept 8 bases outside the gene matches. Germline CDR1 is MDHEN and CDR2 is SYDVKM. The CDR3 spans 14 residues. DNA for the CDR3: TGTGCCAGCAGTTTGCCTGGGACAGAAGGCGAGCAGTACTTC. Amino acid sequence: CASSLPGTEGEQYF.

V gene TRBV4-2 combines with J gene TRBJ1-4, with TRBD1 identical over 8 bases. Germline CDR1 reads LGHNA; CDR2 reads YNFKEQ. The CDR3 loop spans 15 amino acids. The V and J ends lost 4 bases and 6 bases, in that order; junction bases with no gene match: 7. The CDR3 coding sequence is TGTGCCAGCAGCCCGCCGGGACAGGCACATGAAAAACTGTTTTTT. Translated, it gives CASSPPGQAHEKLFF.

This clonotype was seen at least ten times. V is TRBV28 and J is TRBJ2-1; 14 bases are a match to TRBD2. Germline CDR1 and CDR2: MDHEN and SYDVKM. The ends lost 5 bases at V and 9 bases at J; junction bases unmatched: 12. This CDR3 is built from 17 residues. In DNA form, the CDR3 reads TGTGCCAGCAGTCCATACGGGACTAGCGGGAGTTTTGTTGAGCAGTTCTTC. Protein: CASSPYGTSGSFVEQFF.

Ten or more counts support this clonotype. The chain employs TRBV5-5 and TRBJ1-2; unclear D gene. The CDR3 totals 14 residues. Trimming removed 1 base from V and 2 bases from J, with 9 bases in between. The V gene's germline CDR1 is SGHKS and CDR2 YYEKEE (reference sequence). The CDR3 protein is CASSLSPFNYGYTF. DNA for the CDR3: TGTGCCAGCAGCTTGAGCCCCTTCAACTATGGCTACACCTTC.

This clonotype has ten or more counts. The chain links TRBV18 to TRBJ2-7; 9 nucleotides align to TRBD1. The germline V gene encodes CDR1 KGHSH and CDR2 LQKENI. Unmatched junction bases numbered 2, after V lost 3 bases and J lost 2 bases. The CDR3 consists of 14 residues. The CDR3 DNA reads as TGTGCCAGCTCACCGGGACAGGGACCCTACGAGCAGTACTTC. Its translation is CASSPGQGPYEQYF.

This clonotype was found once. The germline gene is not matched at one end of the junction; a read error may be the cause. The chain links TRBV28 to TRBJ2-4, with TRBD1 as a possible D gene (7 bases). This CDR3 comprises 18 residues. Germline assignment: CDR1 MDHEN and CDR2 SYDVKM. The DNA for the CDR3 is TGTGCCATCAGTTCCCAGGGGGATGCGGGATTAGCCAAAAACATTCAGTACTTC. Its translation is CAISSQGDAGLAKNIQYF.

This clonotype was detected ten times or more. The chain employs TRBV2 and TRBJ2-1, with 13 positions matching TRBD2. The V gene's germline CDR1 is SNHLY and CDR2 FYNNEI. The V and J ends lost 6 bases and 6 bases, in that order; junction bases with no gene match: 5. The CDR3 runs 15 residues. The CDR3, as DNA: TGTGCCAGCAGGGGAACTAGCGGGAGGGTCAATGAGCAGTTCTTC. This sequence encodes CASRGTSGRVNEQFF.